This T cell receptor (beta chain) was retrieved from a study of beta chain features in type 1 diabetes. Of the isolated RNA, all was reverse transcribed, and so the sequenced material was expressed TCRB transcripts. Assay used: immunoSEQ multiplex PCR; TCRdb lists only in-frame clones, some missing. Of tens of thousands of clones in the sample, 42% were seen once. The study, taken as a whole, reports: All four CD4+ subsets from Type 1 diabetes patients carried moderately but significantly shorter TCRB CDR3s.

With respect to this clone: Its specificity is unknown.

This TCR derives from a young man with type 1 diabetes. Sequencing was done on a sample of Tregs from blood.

The CDR3 nucleotides are TGTGCCAGCAGCCAGGGCGGACTAGCGACCGGGGAGCTGTTTTTT. Encoded protein: CASSQGGLATGELFF. V gene TRBV7-2 combines with J gene TRBJ2-2; 9 bases line up with TRBD2. From germline, CDR1 is SGHTA and CDR2 FQGNSA. The CDR3 runs 15 residues. J lost 5 bases, V lost 5 bases, and 6 bases had no gene match. Based on the CDR3 plus reference TRBV7-2 and TRBJ2-2, the full variable domain is GAGVSQSPSNKVTEKGKDVELRCDPISGHTALYWYRQSLGQGLEFLIYFQGNSAPDKSGLPSDRFSAERTGGSVSTLTIQRTQQEDSAVYLCASSQGGLATGELFFGEGSRLTVL.